This TCR beta chain stems from a study of CD8+ T cells in alopecia areata. It was cDNA, reverse transcribed from extracted RNA, that served as the sequencing template. Generated by immunoSEQ multiplex PCR, the TCRdb table keeps only in-frame clones and is missing some. The sample lists about 140,000 clones; 85% to 90% were seen once. Regarding treatment: oral pan-JAK inhibitor, 5-10 mg twice daily. Trimming removed 4 bases at V and 3 bases at J, with 12 bases between. The germline V gene encodes CDR1 LNHDA and CDR2 SQIVND (reference sequence). This CDR3 comprises 14 residues. This clonotype was obtained from a human donor with alopecia areata. The chain recombines TRBV19 with TRBJ1-2, with D uncertain. The source was CD8+ T cells sorted from blood, collected at week 4, from a patient treated with tofacitinib. Here the CDR3 reads CASSTVTGDYGYTF. The CDR3 coding sequence is TGTGCCAGTAGTACCGTGACGGGCGACTATGGCTACACCTTC.